This TCR beta chain stems from a study of T and B cells in COVID-19 patients. Findings of the study overall: Blood from mildly ill patients while symptomatic, and early samples from severe cases, were scarce. At recovery TRB diversity and richness exceeded healthy donors, after highly clonal active COVID-19 repertoires. CD4+, regulatory T cell, CD8+ and sorted SARS-CoV-2-responsive or tetramer+ T cells were not yet sequenced.

A note on this clonotype: Its antigen is undetermined.

V shed 4 bases, J shed 2 bases, and the junction held 7 bases outside the gene matches. Germline values: CDR1 SGHRS, CDR2 YFSETQ. The CDR3 extends over 17 amino acids. Multiplex PCR with BIOMED2 TRB-A/B primer pools amplified TRB rearrangements. MiXCR was run by TCRdb on the multiplex PCR reads, yielding one entry per CDR3 protein. The sample has about 5,200 distinct CDR3 sequences; 27% are singletons. TRB was amplified from about 260-540 ng of blood genomic DNA. The origin of this receptor is a human donor with active COVID-19. The rearrangement joins TRBV5-1 to TRBJ2-5, with TRBD2 identical over 14 bases. The sample comprised blood. The CDR3 DNA sequence: TGCGCCAGCAGCCCCGGACTAGCGGGGGGCCTACAAGAGACCCAGTACTTC. The encoded protein is CASSPGLAGGLQETQYF.